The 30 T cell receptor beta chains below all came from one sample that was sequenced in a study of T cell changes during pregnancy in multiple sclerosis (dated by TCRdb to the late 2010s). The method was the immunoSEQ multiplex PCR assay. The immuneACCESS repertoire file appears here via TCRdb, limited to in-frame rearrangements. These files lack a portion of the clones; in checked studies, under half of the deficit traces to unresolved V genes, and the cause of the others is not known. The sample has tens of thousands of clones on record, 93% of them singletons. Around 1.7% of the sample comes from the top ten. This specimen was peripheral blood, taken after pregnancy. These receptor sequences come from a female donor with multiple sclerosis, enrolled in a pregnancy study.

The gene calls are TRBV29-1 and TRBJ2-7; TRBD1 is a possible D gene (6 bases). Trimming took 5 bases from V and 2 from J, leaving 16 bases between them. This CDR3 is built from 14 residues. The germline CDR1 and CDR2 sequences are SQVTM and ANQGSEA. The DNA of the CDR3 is TGCAGCGTTAAGGACAGACCGGGAACCTACGAGCAGTACTTC. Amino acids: CSVKDRPGTYEQYF.

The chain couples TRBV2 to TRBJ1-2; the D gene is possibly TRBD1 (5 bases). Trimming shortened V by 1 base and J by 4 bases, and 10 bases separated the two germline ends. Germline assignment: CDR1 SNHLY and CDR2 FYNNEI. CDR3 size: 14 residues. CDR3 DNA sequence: TGTGCCAGCAGTGAAGGGGGGGGGTTCTATGGCTACACCTTC. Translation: CASSEGGGFYGYTF.

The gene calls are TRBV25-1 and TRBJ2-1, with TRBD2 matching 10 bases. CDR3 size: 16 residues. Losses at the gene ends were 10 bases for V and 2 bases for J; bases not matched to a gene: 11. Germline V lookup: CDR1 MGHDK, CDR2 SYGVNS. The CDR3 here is CATTSTSGRTYNEQFF. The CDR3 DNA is TGTGCCACGACTTCGACTAGCGGGCGAACCTACAATGAGCAGTTCTTC. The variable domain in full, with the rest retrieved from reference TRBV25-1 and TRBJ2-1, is EADIYQTPRYLVIGTGKKITLECSQTMGHDKMYWYQQDPGMELHLIHYSYGVNSTEKGDLSSESTVSRIRTEHFPLTLESARPSHTSQYLCATTSTSGRTYNEQFFGPGTRLTVL.

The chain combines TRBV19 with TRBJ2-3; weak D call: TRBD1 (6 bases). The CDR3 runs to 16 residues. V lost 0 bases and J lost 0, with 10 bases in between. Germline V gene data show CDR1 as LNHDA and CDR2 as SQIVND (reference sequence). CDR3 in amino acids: CASSIDQGMSTDTQYF. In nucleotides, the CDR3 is TGTGCCAGTAGTATAGATCAGGGGATGAGCACAGATACGCAGTATTTT.

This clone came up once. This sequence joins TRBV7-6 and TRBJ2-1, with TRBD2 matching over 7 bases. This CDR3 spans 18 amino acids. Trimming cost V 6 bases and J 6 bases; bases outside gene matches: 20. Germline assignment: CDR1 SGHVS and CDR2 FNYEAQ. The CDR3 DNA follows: TGTGCCAGCAGTACTCCCCCCAACGAGCGGGGAGATAGCAATGAGCAGTTCTTC. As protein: CASSTPPNERGDSNEQFF.

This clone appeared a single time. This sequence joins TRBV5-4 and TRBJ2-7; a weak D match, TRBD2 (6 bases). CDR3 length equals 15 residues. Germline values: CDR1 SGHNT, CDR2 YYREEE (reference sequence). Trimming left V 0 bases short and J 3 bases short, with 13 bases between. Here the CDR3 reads CASSLAGRDRYEQYF. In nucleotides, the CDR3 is TGTGCCAGCAGCTTGGCCGGGCGGGACCGCTACGAGCAGTACTTC.

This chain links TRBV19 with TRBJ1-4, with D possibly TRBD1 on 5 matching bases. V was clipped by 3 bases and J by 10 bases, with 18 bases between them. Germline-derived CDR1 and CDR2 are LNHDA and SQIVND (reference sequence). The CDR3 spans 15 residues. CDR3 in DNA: TGTGCCAGTAGTATCGTTAAGGGGCGCGGTCCAAAACTGTTTTTT. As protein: CASSIVKGRGPKLFF.

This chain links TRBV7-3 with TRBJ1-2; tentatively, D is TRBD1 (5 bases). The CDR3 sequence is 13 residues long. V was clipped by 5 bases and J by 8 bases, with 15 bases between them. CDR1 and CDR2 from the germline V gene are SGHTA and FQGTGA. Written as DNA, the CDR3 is TGTGCCAGCAGCCCCGACAGTTCGCTGGGCTACACCTTC. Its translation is CASSPDSSLGYTF.

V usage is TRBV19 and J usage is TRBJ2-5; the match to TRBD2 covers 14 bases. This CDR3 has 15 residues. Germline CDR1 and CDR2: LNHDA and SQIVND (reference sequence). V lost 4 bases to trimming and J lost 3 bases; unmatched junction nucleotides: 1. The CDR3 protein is CASSRGLAGEETQYF. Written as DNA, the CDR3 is TGTGCCAGTAGTAGGGGACTAGCGGGAGAAGAGACCCAGTACTTC.

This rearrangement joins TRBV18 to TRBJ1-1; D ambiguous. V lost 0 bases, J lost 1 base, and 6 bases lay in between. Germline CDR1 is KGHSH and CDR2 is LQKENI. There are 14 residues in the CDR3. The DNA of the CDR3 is TGTGCCAGCTCACCACCGCCGAGGAACACTGAAGCTTTCTTT. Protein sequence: CASSPPPRNTEAFF.

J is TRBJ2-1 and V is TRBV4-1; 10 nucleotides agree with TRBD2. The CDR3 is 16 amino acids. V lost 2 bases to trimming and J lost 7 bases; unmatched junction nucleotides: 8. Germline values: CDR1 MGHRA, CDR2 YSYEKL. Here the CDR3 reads CASSQTLAGLGNEQFF. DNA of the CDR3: TGCGCCAGCAGCCAAACACTAGCGGGACTGGGGAATGAGCAGTTCTTC.

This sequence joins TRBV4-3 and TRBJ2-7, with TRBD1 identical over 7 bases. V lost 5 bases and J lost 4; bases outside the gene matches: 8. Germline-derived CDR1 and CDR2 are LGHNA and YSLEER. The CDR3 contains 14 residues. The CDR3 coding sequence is TGCGCCAGCAGCGCCCGACAGGGTTGGTACGAGCAGTACTTC. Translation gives CASSARQGWYEQYF.

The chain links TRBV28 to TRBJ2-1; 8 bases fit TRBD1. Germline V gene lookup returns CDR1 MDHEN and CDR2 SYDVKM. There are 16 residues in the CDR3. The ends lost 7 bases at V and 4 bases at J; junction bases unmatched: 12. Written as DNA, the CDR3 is TGTGCCAGCAACCCCCCAGGGACAGGCTTTTACAATGAGCAGTTCTTC. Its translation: CASNPPGTGFYNEQFF.

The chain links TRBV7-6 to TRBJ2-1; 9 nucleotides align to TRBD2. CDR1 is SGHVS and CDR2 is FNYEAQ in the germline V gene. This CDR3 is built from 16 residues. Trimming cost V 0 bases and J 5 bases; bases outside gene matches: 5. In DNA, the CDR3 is TGTGCCAGCAGCTTAGCCGCTAGCGGGGTAAACAATGAGCAGTTCTTC. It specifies CASSLAASGVNNEQFF.

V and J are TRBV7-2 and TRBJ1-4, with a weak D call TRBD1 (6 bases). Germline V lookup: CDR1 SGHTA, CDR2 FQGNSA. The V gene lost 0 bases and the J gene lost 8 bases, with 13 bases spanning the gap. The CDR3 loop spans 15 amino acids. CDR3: CASSLARGGGEKLFF. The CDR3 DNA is TGTGCCAGCAGCTTAGCGCGGGGAGGGGGAGAAAAACTGTTTTTT. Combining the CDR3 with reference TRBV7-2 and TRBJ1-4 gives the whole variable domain GAGVSQSPSNKVTEKGKDVELRCDPISGHTALYWYRQSLGQGLEFLIYFQGNSAPDKSGLPSDRFSAERTGGSVSTLTIQRTQQEDSAVYLCASSLARGGGEKLFFGSGTQLSVL.

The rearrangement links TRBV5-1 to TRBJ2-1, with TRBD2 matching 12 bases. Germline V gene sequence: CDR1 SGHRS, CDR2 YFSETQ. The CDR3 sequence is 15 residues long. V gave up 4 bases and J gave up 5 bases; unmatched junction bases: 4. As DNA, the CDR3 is TGCGCCAGCAGCCCGGGACTAGCGGGCGACAATGAGCAGTTCTTC. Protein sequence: CASSPGLAGDNEQFF. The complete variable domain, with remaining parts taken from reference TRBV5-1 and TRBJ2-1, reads KAGVTQTPRYLIKTRGQQVTLSCSPISGHRSVSWYQQTPGQGLQFLFEYFSETQRNKGNFPGRFSGRQFSNSRSEMNVSTLELGDSALYLCASSPGLAGDNEQFFGPGTRLTVL.

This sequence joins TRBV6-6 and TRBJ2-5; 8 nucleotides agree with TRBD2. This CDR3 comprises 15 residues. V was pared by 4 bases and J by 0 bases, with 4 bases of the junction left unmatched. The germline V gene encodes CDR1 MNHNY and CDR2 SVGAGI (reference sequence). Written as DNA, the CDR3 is TGTGCCAGCAGTTCTAGCGGGCCGTACCAAGAGACCCAGTACTTC. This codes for CASSSSGPYQETQYF.

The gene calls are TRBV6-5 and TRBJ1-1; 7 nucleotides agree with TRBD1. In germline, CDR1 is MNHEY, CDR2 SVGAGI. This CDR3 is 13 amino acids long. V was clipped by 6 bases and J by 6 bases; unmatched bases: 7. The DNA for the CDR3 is TGTGCCAGCAGAAACAGGGGAGTCGCTGAAGCTTTCTTT. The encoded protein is CASRNRGVAEAFF.

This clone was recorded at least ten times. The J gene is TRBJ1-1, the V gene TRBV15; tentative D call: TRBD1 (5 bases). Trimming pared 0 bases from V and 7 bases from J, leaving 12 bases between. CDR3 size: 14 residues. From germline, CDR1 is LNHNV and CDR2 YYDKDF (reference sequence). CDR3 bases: TGTGCCACCAGCAGAGAAGACAGATACAATGAAGCTTTCTTT. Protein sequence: CATSREDRYNEAFF.

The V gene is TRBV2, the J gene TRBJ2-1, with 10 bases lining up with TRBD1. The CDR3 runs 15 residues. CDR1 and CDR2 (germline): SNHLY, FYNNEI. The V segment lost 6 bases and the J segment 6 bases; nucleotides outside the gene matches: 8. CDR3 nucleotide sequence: TGTGCCAGCAGCTCTTCCGGGACAGGGGTCAATGAGCAGTTCTTC. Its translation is CASSSSGTGVNEQFF. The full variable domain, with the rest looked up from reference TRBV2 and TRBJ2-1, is EPEVTQTPSHQVTQMGQEVILRCVPISNHLYFYWYRQILGQKVEFLVSFYNNEISEKSEIFDDQFSVERPDGSNFTLKIRSTKLEDSAMYFCASSSSGTGVNEQFFGPGTRLTVL.

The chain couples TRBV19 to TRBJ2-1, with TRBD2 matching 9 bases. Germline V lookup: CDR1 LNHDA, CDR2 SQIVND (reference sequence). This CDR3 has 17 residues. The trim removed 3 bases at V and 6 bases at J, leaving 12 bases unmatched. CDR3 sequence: CASSIGRLAGLINEQFF. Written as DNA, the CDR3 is TGTGCCAGTAGTATCGGGCGTCTAGCGGGACTGATCAATGAGCAGTTCTTC.

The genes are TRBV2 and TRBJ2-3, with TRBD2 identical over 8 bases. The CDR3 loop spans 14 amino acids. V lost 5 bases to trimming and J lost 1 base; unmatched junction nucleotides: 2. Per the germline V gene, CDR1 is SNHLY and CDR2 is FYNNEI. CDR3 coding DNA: TGTGCCAGCAGTACTAGCGGAGGCACAGATACGCAGTATTTT. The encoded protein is CASSTSGGTDTQYF.

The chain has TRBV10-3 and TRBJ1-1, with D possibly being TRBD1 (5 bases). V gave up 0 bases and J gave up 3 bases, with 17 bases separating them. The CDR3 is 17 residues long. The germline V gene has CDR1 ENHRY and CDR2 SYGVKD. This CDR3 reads CAISESEGVGAHTEAFF. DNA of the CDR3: TGTGCCATCAGTGAGTCGGAGGGTGTTGGGGCTCACACTGAAGCTTTCTTT.

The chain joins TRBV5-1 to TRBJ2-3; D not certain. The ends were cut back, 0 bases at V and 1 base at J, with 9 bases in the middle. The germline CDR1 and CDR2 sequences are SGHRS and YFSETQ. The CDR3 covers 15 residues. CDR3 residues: CASSLDRSRTDTQYF. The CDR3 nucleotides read TGCGCCAGCAGCTTGGATCGGAGTCGCACAGATACGCAGTATTTT.

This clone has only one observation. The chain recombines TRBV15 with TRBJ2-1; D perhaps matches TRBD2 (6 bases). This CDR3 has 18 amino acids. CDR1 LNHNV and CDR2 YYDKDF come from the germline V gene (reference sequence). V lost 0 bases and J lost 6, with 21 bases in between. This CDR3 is CATSRDLGRRDLSNEQFF. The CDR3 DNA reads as TGTGCCACCAGCAGAGATCTGGGTCGTAGGGACTTATCCAATGAGCAGTTCTTC.

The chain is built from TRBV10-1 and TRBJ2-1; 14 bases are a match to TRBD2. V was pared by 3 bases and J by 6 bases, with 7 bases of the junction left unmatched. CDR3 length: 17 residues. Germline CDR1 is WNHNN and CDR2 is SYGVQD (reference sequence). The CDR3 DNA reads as TGCGCCAGCAGTGAAGGACTAGCGGGAGGCACGAGCAATGAGCAGTTCTTC. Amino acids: CASSEGLAGGTSNEQFF.

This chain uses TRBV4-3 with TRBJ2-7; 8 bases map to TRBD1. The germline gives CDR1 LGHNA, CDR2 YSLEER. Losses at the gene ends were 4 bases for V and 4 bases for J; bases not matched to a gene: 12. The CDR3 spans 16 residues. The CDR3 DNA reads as TGCGCCAGCAGCCCAGACCAGGGGGCGAGTTCATACGAGCAGTACTTC. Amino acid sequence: CASSPDQGASSYEQYF.

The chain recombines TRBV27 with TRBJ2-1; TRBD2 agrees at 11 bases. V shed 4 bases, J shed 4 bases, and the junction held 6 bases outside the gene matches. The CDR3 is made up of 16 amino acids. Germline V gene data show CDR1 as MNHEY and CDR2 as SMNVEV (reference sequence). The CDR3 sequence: CASSSPRTSGYNEQFF. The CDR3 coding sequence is TGTGCCAGCAGTTCCCCCCGGACTAGCGGGTACAATGAGCAGTTCTTC.

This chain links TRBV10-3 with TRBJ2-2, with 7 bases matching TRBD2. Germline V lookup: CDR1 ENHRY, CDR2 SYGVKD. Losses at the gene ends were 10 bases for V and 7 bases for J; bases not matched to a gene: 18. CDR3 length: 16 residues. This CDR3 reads CATHPSREGRGGELFF. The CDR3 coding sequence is TGTGCCACCCACCCGAGCAGGGAGGGCCGCGGCGGGGAGCTGTTTTTT.

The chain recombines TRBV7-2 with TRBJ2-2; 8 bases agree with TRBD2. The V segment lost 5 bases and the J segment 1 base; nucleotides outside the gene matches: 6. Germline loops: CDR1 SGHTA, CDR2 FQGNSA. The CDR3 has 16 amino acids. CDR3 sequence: CASSPMTSVNTGELFF. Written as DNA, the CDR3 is TGTGCCAGCAGCCCCATGACTAGCGTGAACACCGGGGAGCTGTTTTTT.